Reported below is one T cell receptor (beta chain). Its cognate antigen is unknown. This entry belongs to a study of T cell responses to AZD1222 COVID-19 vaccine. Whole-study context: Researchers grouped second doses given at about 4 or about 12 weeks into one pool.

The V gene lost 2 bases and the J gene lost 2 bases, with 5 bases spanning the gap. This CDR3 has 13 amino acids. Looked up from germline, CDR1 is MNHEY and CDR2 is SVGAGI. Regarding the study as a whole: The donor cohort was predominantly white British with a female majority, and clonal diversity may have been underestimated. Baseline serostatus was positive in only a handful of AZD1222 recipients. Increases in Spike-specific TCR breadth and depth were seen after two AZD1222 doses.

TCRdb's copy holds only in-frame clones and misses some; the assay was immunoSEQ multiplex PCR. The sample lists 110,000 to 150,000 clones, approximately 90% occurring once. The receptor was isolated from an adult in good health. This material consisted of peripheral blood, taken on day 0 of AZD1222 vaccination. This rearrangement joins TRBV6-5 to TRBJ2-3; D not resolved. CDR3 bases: TGTGCCAGCAGTTACGTAGTCACAGATACGCAGTATTTT. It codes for CASSYVVTDTQYF.